Shown below are 5 T cell receptor beta chains from a single sample sequenced in a study of blood T cell repertoires in COVID-19 (TCRdb year 2020). Preparation of the library involved the immunoSEQ multiplex PCR assay. As stored in TCRdb, this immuneACCESS dataset retains in-frame rearrangements with V and J assigned. A fraction of the clones does not appear; measured against another copy, unresolved V genes explain less than half of the discrepancy, and the remainder lacks a known reason. Within this sample are under 250,000 clones, with around nine tenths of them counted one time only. Under 4% of the sample goes to the ten largest clones. Sample: peripheral blood. The receptors shown here come from a man between 18 and 35 years old with active or convalescent COVID-19.

This CDR3 is CASSPGTYVTYEQYF. The DNA of the CDR3 is TGTGCCAGCAGCCCGGGGACTTACGTTACCTACGAGCAGTACTTC. The genes are TRBV27 and TRBJ2-7; D is perhaps TRBD2 (6 bases). The CDR3 extends over 15 amino acids. Germline V gene data show CDR1 as MNHEY and CDR2 as SMNVEV (reference sequence). Between the trimmed V and J ends, which lost 6 bases and 2 bases, there was a span of 17 bases.

This chain links TRBV28 with TRBJ1-1; D gene ambiguous. V was cut by 8 bases and J by 3 bases, with 22 bases left in between. The CDR3 sequence is 16 residues long. Germline V gene sequence: CDR1 MDHEN, CDR2 SYDVKM. This chain's CDR3 is CASHAPAMWGDTEAFF. DNA of the CDR3: TGTGCCAGCCACGCCCCGGCGATGTGGGGAGACACTGAAGCTTTCTTT.

The chain employs TRBV5-1 and TRBJ2-5; no reliable D call. The length of the CDR3 is 14 residues. V dropped 0 bases and J dropped 5 bases, with 11 bases sitting between them. Germline V CDR1 and CDR2: SGHRS, YFSETQ. The CDR3 loop reads CASSLVQTSETQYF. The CDR3 DNA sequence: TGCGCCAGCAGCTTGGTCCAGACTTCGGAGACCCAGTACTTC.

This clone has only one observation. This chain joins TRBV29-1 and TRBJ2-2, with 7 bases matching TRBD1. J was trimmed by 1 base and V by 3 bases; bases with no gene match: 2. CDR3 length: 14 residues. CDR1 SQVTM and CDR2 ANQGSEA come from the germline V gene. CDR3 coding DNA: TGCAGCGTTGAGGGACAGATGAACACCGGGGAGCTGTTTTTT. It is translated as CSVEGQMNTGELFF.

V and J are TRBV9 and TRBJ2-7; 7 nucleotides line up with TRBD1. The CDR3 consists of 15 residues. V shed 0 bases and J 2 bases; nucleotides not matched to a gene: 5. Germline loops: CDR1 SGDLS, CDR2 YYNGEE. This chain's CDR3 is CASSVEAQGAYEQYF. The CDR3 DNA reads as TGTGCCAGCAGCGTAGAGGCGCAGGGGGCCTACGAGCAGTACTTC.